This entry is about one TCR beta chain. Its antigen is unidentified. The sample comes from a study of breast tumors, draining lymph nodes, adjacent tissues. Overall study results and limits: Tumor repertoires ranked between lymph nodes and nontumor tissue in diversity, with V and J gene preferences. The lymph node origin of tumor T cells was framed as consistent with a hypothesis, not demonstrated. Luminal-like breast cancer showed significantly higher tumor–nontumor repertoire similarity than basal-like. Data fit most tumor T cells coming from lymph node, expanding in tumor.

TCRdb ran MiXCR on the multiplex PCR reads and lists one entry per CDR3 protein. This sample has about 180,000 distinct CDR3 sequences; 25% to 40% occur once, and the top ten carry 3.5% to 4.5%. V trimming: 6 bases; J trimming: 9 bases; junction bases outside the gene matches: 9. CDR1 and CDR2 (germline): DFQATT, SNEGSKA (reference sequence). The CDR3 is made up of 14 amino acids. Samples came from axillary lymph nodes draining the breast cancer. The TCR originated in a female donor with breast cancer. Some clones in this sample may be carry-over from other donors' samples. The chain links TRBV20-1 to TRBJ2-1, with TRBD2 matching 12 bases. The source material was axillary lymph node tissue. The CDR3 nucleotides read TGCAGTGCCGTATCTAGCGGGAGGGCCTTTGAGCAGTTCTTC. It translates to CSAVSSGRAFEQFF.